One and the same sample provided the 5 T cell receptor beta chains below, sequenced in a study of CD8+ T cells in alopecia areata. Investigators isolated RNA and reverse transcribed it into cDNA to act as the sequencing template. Clones were sequenced by immunoSEQ multiplex PCR, and TCRdb holds only the in-frame ones, with some missing. Of some 99,000 clones detected, approximately 66% appear once; the ten largest clones hold roughly 15%. Treatment: oral pan-JAK inhibitor, 5-10 mg twice daily. The sequencing used CD8+ T cells sorted from blood, collected at week 4, from a patient treated with tofacitinib. The receptors here all came from a human donor with alopecia areata.

The chain recombines TRBV4-2 with TRBJ1-2; D is unresolved. Trimming took off 1 base at V and 1 base at J, with 7 bases between the two ends. Germline values: CDR1 LGHNA, CDR2 YNFKEQ. The CDR3 has 14 residues. The CDR3: CASSQGFLNYGYTF. As DNA, the CDR3 is TGTGCCAGCAGCCAAGGGTTTCTTAACTATGGCTACACCTTC.

The chain has TRBV13 and TRBJ2-7; 10 nucleotides line up with TRBD1. The V and J ends lost 5 bases and 5 bases, in that order; junction bases with no gene match: 9. Per the germline V gene, CDR1 is PRHDT and CDR2 is FYEKMQ (reference sequence). The CDR3 spans 15 residues. DNA for the CDR3: TGTGCCAGCAGCAATGTGGACAGGGGGGACCACGAGCAGTACTTC. Translating gives CASSNVDRGDHEQYF.

This clone was recorded a few times. The J gene is TRBJ2-5, the V gene TRBV7-8, with 8 bases identical to TRBD2. The junction had 6 bases not matched to a gene; V was cut back by 6 bases and J by 3 bases. Per the germline V gene, CDR1 is SGHVS and CDR2 is FQNEAQ. This CDR3 has 14 amino acids. For the CDR3, the DNA is TGTGCCAGCAGTTCCGAAGCGGGAGAAGAGACCCAGTACTTC. Its protein is CASSSEAGEETQYF.

The rearrangement links TRBV11-2 to TRBJ2-7; no reliable D call. Deletions cut 0 bases from V and 2 bases from J, with 11 bases between. This CDR3 has 15 amino acids. Germline CDR1 and CDR2: SGHAT and FQNNGV. CDR3: CASSLDETVTYEQYF. The CDR3 region has the DNA TGTGCCAGCAGCTTAGATGAGACTGTAACCTACGAGCAGTACTTC.

The rearrangement joins TRBV4-1 to TRBJ2-7, with TRBD1 matching over 9 bases. With 5 bases clipped from V and 3 bases from J, the junction kept 8 bases outside the gene matches. The CDR3 loop spans 15 amino acids. CDR1 MGHRA and CDR2 YSYEKL come from the germline V gene. The CDR3 reads CASSGLGQGFYEQYF. As DNA, the CDR3 is TGCGCCAGCAGCGGTTTGGGACAGGGATTCTACGAGCAGTACTTC.